This T cell receptor (beta chain) was recovered during a study of T-cell memory formation after mild COVID-19. In the study overall: Across donors, TCR clusters were largely donor specific.

The study, taken as a whole, reports: Clones that shrank (day 15 to 85) were balanced CD4/CD8, whereas later expanders leaned CD4+. Shrinking CD4+ clones were chiefly CM and EM; CD8+ ones were chiefly EMRA. Some responding clones appeared in pre-infection memory, suggesting cross-reactive memory joined.

With 1 base clipped from V and 5 bases from J, the junction kept 2 bases outside the gene matches. Germline assignment: CDR1 DFQATT and CDR2 SNEGSKA (reference sequence). This CDR3 is 13 amino acids long. TCRdb re-called the 5' RACE reads with MiXCR, one entry per CDR3 protein. Of more than 250,000 distinct CDR3 sequences in the sample, about 17% were seen once. This clonotype has more than one count but fewer than ten. What it binds is not known. Source material: PBMCs or a T cell subset sorted from them (not recorded which). The chain has TRBV20-1 and TRBJ1-2; TRBD1 aligns across 9 bases. This sequence originates from a man between 18 and 35 years old who had mild COVID-19 (a few samples of this study predate the infection). Cell type and time point are not known. The chain's CDR3 is CSARGTGAYGYTF. CDR3 coding DNA: TGCAGTGCTAGAGGGACAGGGGCTTATGGCTACACCTTC.